One TCR beta chain is described in this entry. The antigen this receptor binds is unknown. The record has no base qualities; no much larger clone is one base away. Trimming removed 3 bases from V and 7 bases from J, leaving 7 bases between the germline ends. The CDR3, cysteine through phenylalanine, is 11 amino acids long. Just the 33-base CDR3 DNA is kept, in frame starting at base 1. CDR1 and CDR2 are drawn from the germline V gene (reference sequence): DFQATT, SNEGSKA. Collaborating institutions collected whole blood in K2EDTA tubes following their own protocols. Collaborator samples were shipped for TCRbeta analysis as frozen whole blood, isolated PBMCs, or DNA extracted from either sample type. The immunoSEQ Assay, a bias-controlled multiplex PCR, was used to amplify TCRbeta CDR3 regions from genomic DNA. The source study handled its data this way. Within the assay, amplification of reference gene primers was used to estimate how many nucleated cells each sample contained. Sequence reads were collapsed and filtered to measure the absolute abundance of every unique TCRbeta CDR3 rearrangement. For each sample, productive Simpson clonality was calculated by taking the square root of Simpson's diversity index across productive rearrangements. In its TCRdb copy, this immuneACCESS table keeps in-frame sequences only and misses some clones. Where compared with another copy, unresolved V genes explain less than half of these, and the others have no known cause. V and J calls and clone size are given by that table; D and trimming were obtained from the DNA. The sample table contains 100,000 or so clones; only one count was recorded for more than 90% of them. The ten largest clonotypes hold more than 5.5% of the sample.

This entry is derived from a study of blood T cell repertoires in COVID-19 (dated by TCRdb to the early 2020s). At the level of the whole study: Collaborator samples came from the United States, Italy and Spain and covered acute and convalescent phases of COVID-19. The material from the prospective study consisted of cDNA or gDNA derived from T cells, B-cell-depleted T cells, or PBMCs. Deeply sampled blood TCRbeta repertoires from subjects exposed to, actively infected with, or recovered from COVID-19 were included in the dataset. The repertoires were released in a freely available public database intended as a resource for research on the immune response to SARS-CoV-2. Samples came from the ongoing ImmuneRACE study (first 160 participants) plus 1,254 subjects from 6 global collaborators. Nearly every sample came with metadata listing a de-identified subject ID, COVID-19 status, age in years and sex. Where available, HLA class I and class II types were obtained from metadata supplied by the sample provider rather than from assay-based typing. On the study overall, not on this receptor specifically: The quantity of clinical and demographic metadata differed by source and by participant and was supplied without curation.

The origin of this receptor is a man in his sixties or seventies with acute or convalescent COVID-19. Sequencing was performed on peripheral blood. Recombination linked TRBV20-1 to TRBJ2-1, with a weak D call of TRBD1 (6 bases match). The CDR3 region: CSASQGNEQFF. The nucleotide sequence is given as TGCAGTGCTAGTCAGGGGAATGAGCAGTTCTTC.